This TCR beta chain was documented in a study of Ad26.COV2.S vaccination and SARS-CoV-2 variants. In the case of this clone: Its antigen remains unidentified.

Trimming took 1 base from V and 5 from J; bases not matched to a gene: 10. This CDR3 has 16 amino acids. Germline CDR1 and CDR2: LGHDT and YNNKEL (reference sequence). Repertoires were generated with immunoSEQ multiplex PCR, while TCRdb's copy carries only in-frame clones and drops some. The table shows just over 350,000 clones, with 92% occurring only once. General study results and limits: Vaccinees reportedly had broad spike-specific CD8+ and CD4+ T cell responses. It is possible that the TCR breadth and depth analyses underestimated the total T cell responses. Placebo recipients trailed vaccine recipients in spike-specific TCR breadth.

The specimen comprised peripheral blood, sampled after recovery from COVID-19. The TCR sequence derives from a human donor who had recovered from COVID-19. V gene TRBV3-1 (or the pseudogene TRBV3-2) combines with J gene TRBJ2-7; the match to TRBD2 covers 8 bases. The CDR3 spells CASSQVRTGGKNEQYF. The CDR3 region has the DNA TGTGCCAGCAGCCAAGTTAGGACGGGGGGGAAAAACGAGCAGTACTTC.